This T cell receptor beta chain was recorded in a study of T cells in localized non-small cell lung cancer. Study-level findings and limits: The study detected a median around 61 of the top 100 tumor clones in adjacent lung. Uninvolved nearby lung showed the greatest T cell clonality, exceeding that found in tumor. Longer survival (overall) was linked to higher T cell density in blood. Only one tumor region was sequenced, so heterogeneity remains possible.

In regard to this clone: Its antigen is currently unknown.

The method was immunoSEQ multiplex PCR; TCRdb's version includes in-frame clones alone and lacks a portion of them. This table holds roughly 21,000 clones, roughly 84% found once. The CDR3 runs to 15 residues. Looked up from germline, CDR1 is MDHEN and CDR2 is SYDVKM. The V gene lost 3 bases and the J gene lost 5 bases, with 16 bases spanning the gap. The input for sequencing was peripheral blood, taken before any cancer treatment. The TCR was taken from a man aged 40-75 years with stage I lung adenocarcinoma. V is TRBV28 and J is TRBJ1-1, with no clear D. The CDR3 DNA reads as TGTGCCAGCAGTTTGGGGTCTTCTTTAGGTACTGAAGCTTTCTTT. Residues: CASSLGSSLGTEAFF.